This T cell receptor beta chain was sequenced in a study of CD8+CD57+ T cells in acquired aplastic anemia. Across the whole study: Sorted CD4+ and CD8+ cells gave a mean 3.2 ug DNA, range about 0.19 to 27.4 ug. Study-wide findings and caveats: Patients were compared with controls for CD8+ Simpson's diversity, and no significant difference emerged.

According to the study, genomic DNA was the template for TCR beta VDJ and CDR3 profiling. TCRdb reanalysed the reads using MiXCR and keeps one entry per CDR3 protein. The sample has a few hundred thousand distinct CDR3 sequences, around 30% seen once; the top ten hold around 0.82%. The sample holds many counts of this clonotype. Its antigen remains unidentified. Germline CDR1 is SNHLY and CDR2 is FYNNEI. The CDR3 sequence is 11 residues long. V lost 5 bases, J lost 4 bases, and 2 bases lay in between. Patients included in sequencing had previously demonstrated CD8+CD57+ cell expansion by flow cytometry. When blood sampling took place, the patients had received no therapy.

J is TRBJ1-4 and V is TRBV2; the D is unclear. The clonotype was recovered from a human donor with aplastic anemia. Sequenced material: sorted CD4+, CD8+, or CD8+CD57+ T cells (not recorded which) from PBMCs. CDR3 protein: CASSSNEKLFF. CDR3 DNA sequence: TGTGCCAGCAGTAGTAATGAAAAACTGTTTTTT.